This T cell receptor (beta chain) was retrieved from a study of blood T cell repertoires in COVID-19. Overall study context: Acute-phase and convalescent COVID-19 samples originated in the United States, Italy and Spain. From T cells, B-cell-depleted T cells, or PBMCs came the material, which was cDNA or gDNA.

During active infection, Seattle patients enrolled and were then monitored through disease. Trimming removed 2 bases from V and 7 bases from J, with 4 bases in between. CDR1 SGDLS and CDR2 YYNGEE come from the germline V gene. The CDR3 contains 12 residues. Original processing notes: Nucleated cell number was recorded as an estimate derived from reference gene primer amplification. Measured with immunoSEQ multiplex PCR; TCRdb has only the in-frame clones, and not every one. V, J and clone size are those of that table, while D and trimming were read from the DNA. The repertoire holds some 180,000 clones, with approximately 83% as singletons.

The chain combines TRBV9 with TRBJ1-6, with no clear D. The TCR comes from a woman aged 40 to 55 with COVID-19, enrolled during active disease. Source material: peripheral blood. For the CDR3, the DNA is TGTGCCAGCAGCGTTCAGAATTCACCCCTCCACTTT. Residues: CASSVQNSPLHF.